A selection of T cell receptor beta chains follows, all from one sample in a study of blood T cell repertoires in COVID-19. Method: immunoSEQ multiplex PCR; TCRdb's copy keeps in-frame clones and lacks some. The repertoire holds around 70,000 clones, approximately 81% seen once, with under 20% in the top ten. Material: peripheral blood. These receptors all come from a woman aged 55-70 years with acute or convalescent COVID-19. CDR3s include the opening cysteine and the closing phenylalanine or tryptophan. The order of the fields is clone size, J gene, D gene, V gene, CDR3 protein, CDR3 DNA. A D gene is named only where the DNA matches it firmly. Only some rows state a clone size, as once, few, many or a class for expanded clones.

>.|TRBJ1-2|.|TRBV7-9
CASSRRGVEGYTF
TGTGCCAGCAGCCGGCGGGGTGTGGAAGGCTACACCTTC
>.|TRBJ1-1|TRBD1|TRBV10-3
CAISSQGRNTEAFF
TGTGCCATCAGTTCACAGGGGCGAAACACTGAAGCTTTCTTT
>.|TRBJ1-6|TRBD1|TRBV5-6
CASSSRTGVTYNSPLHF
TGTGCCAGCAGCTCGCGGACAGGGGTTACCTATAATTCACCCCTCCACTTT
>.|TRBJ2-7|.|TRBV7-9
CASSLESLGQYF
TGTGCCAGCAGCTTAGAGTCCCTCGGGCAGTACTTC
>.|TRBJ2-7|TRBD1|TRBV7-2
CASSLERTGNGYEQYF
TGTGCCAGCAGCTTAGAGAGGACAGGGAACGGCTACGAGCAGTACTTC
>.|TRBJ1-5|.|TRBV6-5
CASSLAGGQPQHF
TGTGCCAGCAGCTTGGCAGGCGGGCAGCCCCAGCATTTT
>once|TRBJ2-2|.|TRBV19
CASRGAGTGELFF
TGTGCCAGTAGGGGGGCTGGCACCGGGGAGCTGTTTTTT
>.|TRBJ1-5|.|TRBV5-6
CASSRDSRAVGFNQPQHF
TGTGCCAGCAGCCGGGACTCCCGGGCGGTCGGATTCAATCAGCCCCAGCATTTT
>.|TRBJ1-2|.|TRBV19
CASADTNYGYTF
TGTGCCAGTGCAGATACTAACTATGGCTACACCTTC
>.|TRBJ2-7|.|TRBV11-2
CASSFGDRIYEQYF
TGTGCCAGCAGCTTCGGCGACAGGATCTACGAGCAGTACTTC
>.|TRBJ1-1|TRBD1|TRBV29-1
CSGSGQGNTEAFF
TGCAGCGGGAGTGGACAGGGGAACACTGAAGCTTTCTTT
>once|TRBJ1-1|.|TRBV7-3
CASSPTPNTEAFF
TGTGCCAGCAGCCCGACTCCGAACACTGAAGCTTTCTTT
>.|TRBJ2-5|.|TRBV29-1
CSALPTGKTQYF
TGCAGCGCCCTTCCGACAGGCAAGACCCAGTACTTC
>.|TRBJ2-5|.|TRBV5-1
CASSLSGLPEETQYF
TGCGCCAGCAGCTTATCAGGTCTCCCCGAAGAGACCCAGTACTTC
>.|TRBJ1-1|.|TRBV3-1/TRBV3-2
CASSYEFEAFF
TGTGCCAGCAGCTACGAGTTTGAAGCTTTCTTT
>once|TRBJ2-7|TRBD1|TRBV29-1
CSAQTGGVGYEQYF
TGCAGCGCCCAGACAGGGGGGGTAGGCTACGAGCAGTACTTC
>.|TRBJ2-5|.|TRBV27
CASRKQLERETQYF
TGTGCCAGCAGAAAGCAACTGGAGCGGGAGACCCAGTACTTC
>.|TRBJ2-7|.|TRBV15
CATSRQGYEQYF
TGTGCCACCAGCAGACAGGGCTACGAGCAGTACTTC
>.|TRBJ1-1|.|TRBV10-1
CASSESVGGSEAFF
TGCGCCAGCAGTGAGTCTGTAGGGGGATCTGAAGCTTTCTTT
>once|TRBJ2-5|TRBD1|TRBV7-7
CASSLGLGQGQETQYF
TGTGCTAGCAGCTTAGGTCTGGGACAGGGGCAAGAGACCCAGTACTTC
>.|TRBJ2-5|.|TRBV3-1/TRBV3-2
CASSHATLKTQYF
TGTGCCAGCAGCCATGCTACCCTAAAGACCCAGTACTTC
>.|TRBJ1-1|.|TRBV7-8
CASSPRGGGTEAFF
TGTGCCAGCAGCCCTCGGGGCGGGGGCACTGAAGCTTTCTTT
>.|TRBJ2-2|TRBD1|TRBV6-5
CASGPGTGDTGELFF
TGTGCCAGCGGGCCCGGGACAGGGGACACCGGGGAGCTGTTTTTT
>.|TRBJ2-6|.|TRBV7-3
CASSFSRISGANVLTF
TGTGCCAGCAGCTTCTCTAGAATCTCTGGGGCCAACGTCCTGACTTTC
>.|TRBJ1-1|.|TRBV25-1
CASSERYRARGRAEAFF
TGTGCCAGCAGTGAACGGTATAGGGCCAGGGGAAGGGCTGAAGCTTTCTTT
>.|TRBJ1-1|.|TRBV6-6
CASSLEGAFF
TGTGCCAGCAGTCTCGAGGGAGCTTTCTTT
>.|TRBJ1-2|TRBD1|TRBV5-1
CASSEFFGTGDRYGYTF
TGCGCCAGCAGCGAATTCTTTGGGACAGGGGATCGGTATGGCTACACCTTC
>.|TRBJ1-2|.|TRBV28
CASSFSQGYGYTF
TGTGCCAGCAGTTTCTCCCAGGGGTATGGCTACACCTTC
>.|TRBJ1-1|.|TRBV18
CASFNSGHQNTEAFF
TGTGCCAGCTTCAATTCGGGACACCAGAACACTGAAGCTTTCTTT
>.|TRBJ1-5|TRBD1|TRBV30
CAWDSGGSNQPQHF
TGTGCCTGGGACTCAGGGGGTAGCAATCAGCCCCAGCATTTT
>.|TRBJ2-5|.|TRBV30
CAWTPYRDEETQYF
TGTGCCTGGACCCCTTACAGGGATGAGGAGACCCAGTACTTC
>few|TRBJ1-2|.|TRBV2
CASRENLYGYTF
TGTGCCAGCAGGGAGAACCTTTATGGCTACACCTTC
>.|TRBJ1-2|TRBD1|TRBV4-3
CASSHVFSGTGNGYTF
TGCGCCAGCAGCCACGTCTTTAGCGGGACAGGGAATGGCTACACCTTC
>.|TRBJ1-1|.|TRBV15
CATSRTEPNTEAFF
TGTGCCACCAGCCGGACAGAACCGAACACTGAAGCTTTCTTT
>.|TRBJ2-5|TRBD1|TRBV15
CATSRDGGQGRGQETQYF
TGTGCCACCAGCAGAGATGGTGGACAGGGGCGGGGGCAAGAGACCCAGTACTTC
>.|TRBJ1-5|.|TRBV24-1
CATSDLPGQPQHF
TGTGCCACCAGTGACCTTCCGGGACAGCCCCAGCATTTT
>.|TRBJ1-3|TRBD1|TRBV4-1
CASSQVLSGTGLNTIYF
TGCGCCAGCAGCCAAGTCCTCTCGGGGACAGGCCTAAACACCATATATTTT
>once|TRBJ1-6|TRBD1|TRBV11-2
CASSLALGTGGSPLHF
TGTGCCAGCAGCCTCGCGTTGGGGACAGGGGGTTCACCCCTCCACTTT
>.|TRBJ2-3|TRBD2|TRBV24-1
CATSERTSQRTDTQYF
TGTGCCACCAGTGAGCGGACTAGCCAACGGACAGATACGCAGTATTTT
>few|TRBJ2-2|TRBD2|TRBV7-8
CASSLAATSGLEELFF
TGTGCCAGCAGCTTAGCGGCGACTAGCGGTCTCGAGGAGCTGTTTTTT
>.|TRBJ2-7|TRBD1|TRBV4-3
CASSRDRVGTYEQYF
TGCGCCAGCAGCCGAGACAGGGTGGGAACCTACGAGCAGTACTTC
>few|TRBJ2-5|TRBD1|TRBV24-1
CATSERQGRQETQYF
TGTGCCACCAGTGAGCGACAGGGCAGGCAAGAGACCCAGTACTTC
>.|TRBJ2-5|TRBD2|TRBV7-2
CASSPGAGGKTNF
TGTGCCAGCAGCCCTGGGGCGGGGGGGAAGACGAACTTC
>.|TRBJ2-6|.|TRBV30
CAWSAPRRGFSGANVLTF
TGTGCCTGGAGTGCGCCACGACGGGGGTTCTCTGGGGCCAACGTCCTGACTTTC
>.|TRBJ1-1|TRBD1|TRBV12-5
CASAPQGGTEAFF
TGTGCTAGTGCTCCACAGGGGGGGACTGAAGCTTTCTTT
>.|TRBJ2-5|TRBD1|TRBV7-9
CASSLGISAGGGETQYF
TGTGCCAGCAGCTTAGGAATCAGCGCAGGGGGCGGGGAGACCCAGTACTTC
>.|TRBJ1-2|TRBD1|TRBV7-9
CASSPDRGSVNGYTF
TGTGCCAGCAGCCCAGACAGGGGGAGTGTAAATGGCTACACCTTC
>.|TRBJ2-2|.|TRBV11-2
CASSATSNTPPTGELFF
TGTGCCAGCAGCGCAACTAGCAACACCCCGCCCACGGGGGAGCTGTTTTTT
>.|TRBJ1-3|TRBD1|TRBV3-1/TRBV3-2
CASSQGQGGGNTIYF
TGTGCCAGCAGCCAAGGACAGGGGGGTGGAAACACCATATATTTT
>.|TRBJ1-1|TRBD1|TRBV7-9
CASSFPGQGTEAFF
TGTGCCAGCAGCTTTCCGGGACAGGGGACTGAAGCTTTCTTT
>.|TRBJ1-2|TRBD1|TRBV19
CASSISGTGGRSGYTF
TGTGCCAGTAGTATCTCCGGGACAGGGGGCAGGAGTGGCTACACCTTC
>.|TRBJ2-1|TRBD1|TRBV19
CASSTDRDSYNEQFF
TGTGCCAGTAGTACCGACAGGGACTCCTACAATGAGCAGTTCTTC
>.|TRBJ2-1|.|TRBV15
CATSRRRGIGSYNEQFF
TGTGCCACCAGCAGACGTAGGGGGATCGGCTCCTACAATGAGCAGTTCTTC
>few|TRBJ2-7|.|TRBV11-2
CASSLMDRAYEQYF
TGTGCCAGCAGCTTAATGGACAGAGCCTACGAGCAGTACTTC
>.|TRBJ1-2|.|TRBV25-1
CASSIGNVYGYTF
TGTGCCAGCAGTATCGGGAATGTCTATGGCTACACCTTC